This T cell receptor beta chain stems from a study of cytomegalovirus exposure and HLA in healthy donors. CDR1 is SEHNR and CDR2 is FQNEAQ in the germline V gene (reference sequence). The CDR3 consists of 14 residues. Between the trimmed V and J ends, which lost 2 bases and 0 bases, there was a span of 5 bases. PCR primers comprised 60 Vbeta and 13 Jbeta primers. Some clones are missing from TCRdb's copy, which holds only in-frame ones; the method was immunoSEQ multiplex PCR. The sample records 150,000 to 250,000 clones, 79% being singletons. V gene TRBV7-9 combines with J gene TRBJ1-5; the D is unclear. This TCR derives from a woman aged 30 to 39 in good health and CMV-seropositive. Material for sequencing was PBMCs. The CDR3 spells CASSLSNSNQPQHF. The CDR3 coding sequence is TGTGCCAGCAGCTTAAGCAATAGCAATCAGCCCCAGCATTTT.